This TCR delta chain was sequenced in a study of gammadelta T cells in human blood. The CDR3 is 20 amino acids. The germline V gene has CDR1 GEAIGNYY and CDR2 EKD. The V and J ends lost 0 bases and 0 bases, in that order; junction bases with no gene match: 14. TCRdb called clones from the RT-PCR reads again using CATT. This table holds several hundred delta-chain clones, 45% to 60% found once. Findings and caveats of the study: Microbial exposure appeared to drive polyclonal γδ T cell expansion after birth.

Regarding this clone: Its antigen is unknown. A far more abundant clone sits one base away, making this likely a read error. The sample has other DNA sequences that encode this CDR3 too.

The clonotype was recovered from a human donor. This chain links TRDV2 with TRDJ1; 11 bases are a match to TRDD3. Sequencing was performed on Vgamma9Vdelta2 gamma-delta T cells from infant blood. DNA for the CDR3: TGTGCCTGTGACACCGTGACTGGGGGATATGCGGCCGGCTACACCGATAAACTCATCTTT. It yields the protein CACDTVTGGYAAGYTDKLIF.